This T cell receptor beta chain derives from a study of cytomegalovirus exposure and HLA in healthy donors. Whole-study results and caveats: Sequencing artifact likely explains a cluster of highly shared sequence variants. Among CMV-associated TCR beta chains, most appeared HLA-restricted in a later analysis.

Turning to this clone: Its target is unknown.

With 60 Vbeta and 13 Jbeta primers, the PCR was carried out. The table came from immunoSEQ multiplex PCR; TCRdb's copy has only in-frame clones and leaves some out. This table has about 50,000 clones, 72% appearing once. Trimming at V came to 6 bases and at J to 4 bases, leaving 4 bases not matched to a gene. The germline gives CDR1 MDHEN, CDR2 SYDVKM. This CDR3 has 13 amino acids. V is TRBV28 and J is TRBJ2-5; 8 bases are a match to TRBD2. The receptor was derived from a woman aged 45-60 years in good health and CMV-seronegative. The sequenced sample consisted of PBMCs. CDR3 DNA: TGTGCCAGCAGGATTAGCGGGGTAGAGACCCAGTACTTC. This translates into CASRISGVETQYF.